The T cell receptor (beta chain) described here comes from a study of molecular identifiers for immune sequencing clone quantification. Study context: In replicates, RNA from roughly 21,000 or 96,000 naive CD8 cells was split five ways, four sequenced. Study-wide results and limits: Spiked Jurkat TCR RNA equal to one cell could reportedly be picked out among some 1 million naive cells.

From germline, CDR1 is GTSNPN and CDR2 SVGIG (reference sequence). V lost 4 bases, J lost 2 bases, and 31 bases stayed unmatched. The CDR3 consists of 22 residues. Libraries of bulk TCR were made by previously described methods (with listed TCR primers). A single record per CDR3 protein comes from TCRdb applying MiXCR to the PCR reads. Of 550,000 to 750,000 distinct CDR3 sequences listed, nearly 20% are singletons. This clonotype turned up a few times. The antigen remains undetermined. Sequenced input: naive CD8+ T cells from blood, with Jurkat cell RNA spiked in. The subset was: FACS-sorted CD8+CD4-CCR7+CD45RA+ naive T cells. The gene calls are TRBV30 and TRBJ2-7, with TRBD2 identical over 8 bases. This TCR came from a human donor in good health. Some libraries in this study had Jurkat cell RNA spiked in. The CDR3 protein is CAWTDCGSEIRKLAAAAYEQYF. The CDR3 bases are TGTGCCTGGACCGATTGTGGGAGTGAGATCCGTAAACTAGCGGCTGCCGCCTACGAGCAGTACTTC. The whole variable domain, filled in from reference TRBV30 and TRBJ2-7, reads SQTIHQWPATLVQPVGSPLSLECTVEGTSNPNLYWYRQAAGRGLQLLFYSVGIGQISSEVPQNLSASRPQDRQFILSSKKLLLSDSGFYLCAWTDCGSEIRKLAAAAYEQYFGPGTRLTVT.